The 32 T cell receptor beta chains given below trace back to one sample, sequenced in a study of beta chain features in type 1 diabetes. Findings of the study overall: Moderate yet significant TCRB CDR3 shortening was seen in Type 1 diabetes patients in all four CD4+ subsets.

The whole isolated RNA underwent reverse transcription, so sequencing captured expressed TCRB transcripts. The table came from immunoSEQ multiplex PCR; TCRdb's copy has only in-frame clones and leaves some out. The sample consists of some 280,000 clones, 13% to 15% of them appearing once. Antigen specificity for these receptors is unknown. Sequences were obtained from naive CD4+ T cells from blood. The receptors derive from a man aged 30-40 years with type 1 diabetes.

The chain is built from TRBV27 and TRBJ2-1; D possibly corresponds to TRBD1 (7 bases). The CDR3 extends over 15 amino acids. Per germline, CDR1 MNHEY and CDR2 SMNVEV (reference sequence). The V and J ends lost 3 bases and 5 bases respectively, with 14 bases between them. Here the CDR3 DNA reads TGTGCCAGCAGTTTCAGGAGGGGGCGCGACAATGAGCAGTTCTTC. Its translation: CASSFRRGRDNEQFF.

The V and J genes are TRBV30 and TRBJ2-7, with D tentatively TRBD2 (6 bases). Deletions cut 4 bases from V and 0 bases from J, with 13 bases between. Germline-derived CDR1 and CDR2 are GTSNPN and SVGIG (reference sequence). This CDR3 contains 14 residues. CDR3 region: CAWTPRGSSYEQYF. CDR3 DNA sequence: TGTGCCTGGACACCTCGGGGGAGCTCCTACGAGCAGTACTTC.

The chain employs TRBV2 and TRBJ2-7, with D maybe TRBD2 (6 bases). There are 15 residues in the CDR3. Trimming took off 6 bases at V and 2 bases at J, with 17 bases between the two ends. Germline-derived CDR1 and CDR2 are SNHLY and FYNNEI. The CDR3 protein is CASRPGEGLTYEQYF. The CDR3 DNA is TGTGCCAGCAGGCCGGGAGAGGGGTTAACCTACGAGCAGTACTTC.

The chain couples TRBV9 to TRBJ2-7, with 10 bases identical to TRBD2. The CDR3 spans 15 residues. Germline V gene lookup returns CDR1 SGDLS and CDR2 YYNGEE. V shed 0 bases and J 3 bases; nucleotides not matched to a gene: 3. The CDR3 DNA reads TGTGCCAGCAGCGTAGGTGCTAGCGGGAGCTACGAGCAGTACTTC. Translation: CASSVGASGSYEQYF.

This clone was seen a handful of times. This chain uses TRBV9 with TRBJ2-7, with 14 nucleotides matching TRBD2. Germline CDR1 and CDR2: SGDLS and YYNGEE. Unmatched junction bases numbered 7, after V lost 0 bases and J lost 5 bases. There are 17 residues in the CDR3. This chain's CDR3 is CASSVEGGLAGGNEQYF. As DNA, the CDR3 is TGTGCCAGCAGCGTAGAGGGAGGACTAGCGGGAGGTAACGAGCAGTACTTC.

The V gene is TRBV28, the J gene TRBJ2-1; D perhaps matches TRBD2 (6 bases). The CDR3 is 11 residues long. Germline V gives CDR1 MDHEN, CDR2 SYDVKM. Trimming pared 3 bases from V and 12 bases from J, leaving 9 bases between. CDR3 amino acids: CASSLEGWQFF. CDR3 DNA: TGTGCCAGCAGTTTGGAGGGGTGGCAGTTCTTC.

This clone was seen ten or more times. This sequence joins TRBV29-1 and TRBJ2-7; no clear D. Trimming removed 6 bases from V and 5 bases from J, with 8 bases in between. The CDR3 is 10 residues long. CDR1 and CDR2 (germline): SQVTM, ANQGSEA. The CDR3 nucleotides read TGCAGCGTGTACTACAACGAGCAGTACTTC. This codes for CSVYYNEQYF.

This clone was seen only a few times. This chain connects TRBV6-5 to TRBJ2-6; possibly TRBD2 for D (6 bases). The CDR3 spans 15 residues. Germline V gene lookup returns CDR1 MNHEY and CDR2 SVGAGI. V dropped 5 bases and J dropped 3 bases, with 11 bases sitting between them. The DNA of the CDR3 is TGTGCCAGCAGTCCCGCCGGGAGTGGGGCCAACGTCCTGACTTTC. Its translation: CASSPAGSGANVLTF.

The rearrangement links TRBV7-9 to TRBJ2-5, with 8 nucleotides matching TRBD1. Trimming removed 5 bases from V and 5 bases from J; junction bases left unmatched: 10. This CDR3 has 15 residues. The germline V gene encodes CDR1 SEHNR and CDR2 FQNEAQ (reference sequence). CDR3 in DNA: TGTGCCAGCAGCCTTGGACAGGGTGTTTTGGAGACCCAGTACTTC. It codes for CASSLGQGVLETQYF.

This clone was seen a handful of times. The chain employs TRBV5-1 and TRBJ2-1, with TRBD2 matching 16 bases. With 4 bases clipped from V and 14 bases from J, the junction kept 15 bases outside the gene matches. The CDR3 has 17 residues. Germline V gives CDR1 SGHRS, CDR2 YFSETQ. CDR3 nucleotide sequence: TGCGCCAGCAGCCCCCACGGGGTCGGGACTAGCGGGAGGGAAGAGTTCTTC. Amino acid sequence: CASSPHGVGTSGREEFF.

This clone occurred a few times. V usage is TRBV30 and J usage is TRBJ2-7, with D tentatively TRBD2 (6 bases). This CDR3 has 15 residues. Trimming shortened V by 0 bases and J by 2 bases, and 14 bases separated the two germline ends. Germline V gene lookup returns CDR1 GTSNPN and CDR2 SVGIG (reference sequence). CDR3 coding DNA: TGTGCCTGGAGTGTACCGGGACGGGGGACCTACGAGCAGTACTTC. It yields the protein CAWSVPGRGTYEQYF.

The chain employs TRBV9 and TRBJ2-7, with 9 bases matching TRBD2. V dropped 4 bases and J dropped 0; count of bases not matched to a gene: 5. The CDR3 spans 15 residues. The germline gives CDR1 SGDLS, CDR2 YYNGEE. For the CDR3, the DNA is TGTGCCAGCAGCACCCATAGCGGGAGCTCCTACGAGCAGTACTTC. Translation gives CASSTHSGSSYEQYF.

This chain connects TRBV4-1 to TRBJ1-2, with 7 bases fitting TRBD1. In germline, CDR1 is MGHRA, CDR2 YSYEKL. This CDR3 is built from 16 residues. Unmatched junction bases numbered 9, after V lost 2 bases and J lost 3 bases. This chain's CDR3 is CASSQPTGRVDYGYTF. The DNA of the CDR3 is TGCGCCAGCAGCCAACCGACAGGGAGAGTTGACTATGGCTACACCTTC.

The chain uses TRBV5-5 and TRBJ1-4, with D possibly matching TRBD1 (5 bases). Looked up from germline, CDR1 is SGHKS and CDR2 is YYEKEE (reference sequence). CDR3 length equals 15 residues. V lost 0 bases, J lost 9 bases, and 15 bases lay in between. The CDR3 nucleotides read TGTGCCAGCAGCTTGGATACAAGGGGAGGAAAAAAACTGTTTTTT. It codes for CASSLDTRGGKKLFF. Full variable domain (rest looked up from reference TRBV5-5 and TRBJ1-4): DAGVTQSPTHLIKTRGQQVTLRCSPISGHKSVSWYQQVLGQGPQFIFQYYEKEERGRGNFPDRFSARQFPNYSSELNVNALLLGDSALYLCASSLDTRGGKKLFFGSGTQLSVL.

The chain is built from TRBV28 and TRBJ1-2, with TRBD1 matching over 9 bases. Germline V gene data show CDR1 as MDHEN and CDR2 as SYDVKM. V trimming: 4 bases; J trimming: 8 bases; junction bases outside the gene matches: 14. This CDR3 has 16 residues. The CDR3 region is CASSSSGTGSARGYTF. The DNA of the CDR3 is TGTGCCAGCAGTTCCTCCGGGACAGGGAGCGCTCGAGGCTACACCTTC.

The rearrangement joins TRBV28 to TRBJ2-7, with TRBD1 matching 9 bases. The CDR3 sequence is 15 residues long. V dropped 6 bases and J dropped 4; count of bases not matched to a gene: 10. Germline V lookup: CDR1 MDHEN, CDR2 SYDVKM. The CDR3 here is CASSLTGTGRYEQYF. CDR3 in DNA: TGTGCCAGCAGCCTCACCGGGACAGGGCGGTACGAGCAGTACTTC.

The CDR3 reads CASSLPLDNEQFF. CDR3 nucleotides: TGTGCCAGCAGTTTGCCCCTAGACAATGAGCAGTTCTTC. The chain recombines TRBV28 with TRBJ2-1, with D uncertain. The germline gives CDR1 MDHEN, CDR2 SYDVKM. This CDR3 is built from 13 residues. V gave up 3 bases and J gave up 5 bases, with 8 bases separating them.

This clone was picked up a small number of times. This sequence joins TRBV14 and TRBJ2-1, with D possibly being TRBD2 (6 bases). V gave up 0 bases and J gave up 12 bases, with 12 bases separating them. The CDR3 sequence is 13 residues long. CDR1 is SGHDN and CDR2 is FVKESK in the germline V gene. The CDR3 region has the DNA TGTGCCAGCAGCCAAGAACCCCCCGGGGGGCAGTTCTTC. Amino acids: CASSQEPPGGQFF.

This clone appeared a few times. The chain combines TRBV5-1 with TRBJ2-1, with a possible D match to TRBD1 (6 bases). Trimming cost V 3 bases and J 2 bases, with 15 bases left between them. The CDR3 sequence is 16 residues long. In germline, CDR1 is SGHRS, CDR2 YFSETQ. DNA of the CDR3: TGCGCCAGCAGCTCCAGGGGTTTTGGGACCTACAATGAGCAGTTCTTC. This sequence encodes CASSSRGFGTYNEQFF.

This clone turned up a few times. The V and J genes are TRBV14 and TRBJ1-1, with 7 positions matching TRBD1. J gave up 1 base and V 3 bases, and 8 bases lay outside the gene matches. Looked up from germline, CDR1 is SGHDN and CDR2 is FVKESK. The CDR3 is 16 residues long. In DNA form, the CDR3 reads TGTGCCAGCAGCCACTTGACAGGGATTGGGAACACTGAAGCTTTCTTT. Translation gives CASSHLTGIGNTEAFF. The variable domain in full, with the rest retrieved from reference TRBV14 and TRBJ1-1, is EAGVTQFPSHSVIEKGQTVTLRCDPISGHDNLYWYRRVMGKEIKFLLHFVKESKQDESGMPNNRFLAERTGGTYSTLKVQPAELEDSGVYFCASSHLTGIGNTEAFFGQGTRLTVV.

The chain uses TRBV19 and TRBJ1-5; 8 nucleotides align to TRBD1. This CDR3 spans 15 amino acids. Looked up from germline, CDR1 is LNHDA and CDR2 is SQIVND (reference sequence). The junction had 4 bases not matched to a gene; V was cut back by 6 bases and J by 0 bases. CDR3 in DNA: TGTGCCAGTAGCAAGACAGGGGCTAGCAATCAGCCCCAGCATTTT. It specifies CASSKTGASNQPQHF.

This clone was seen a few times. J is TRBJ2-1 and V is TRBV7-2; TRBD2 agrees at 8 bases. The CDR3 covers 15 residues. The germline V gene encodes CDR1 SGHTA and CDR2 FQGNSA. The J segment lost 2 bases and the V segment lost 5 bases, leaving 5 bases of the junction unmatched. CDR3 sequence (DNA): TGTGCCAGCAGCCAAAGGCGGGAGGCCTACAATGAGCAGTTCTTC. It translates to CASSQRREAYNEQFF. Looking up the rest from reference TRBV7-2 and TRBJ2-1 gives the full variable domain: GAGVSQSPSNKVTEKGKDVELRCDPISGHTALYWYRQSLGQGLEFLIYFQGNSAPDKSGLPSDRFSAERTGGSVSTLTIQRTQQEDSAVYLCASSQRREAYNEQFFGPGTRLTVL.

The genes are TRBV28 and TRBJ2-2, with 9 bases lining up with TRBD1. Germline V gene lookup returns CDR1 MDHEN and CDR2 SYDVKM. The ends lost 5 bases at V and 3 bases at J; junction bases unmatched: 4. CDR3 length: 15 amino acids. The CDR3 coding sequence is TGTGCCAGCAGTCGGGGACAGGGAGACACCGGGGAGCTGTTTTTT. This sequence encodes CASSRGQGDTGELFF. Together with reference TRBV28 and TRBJ2-2, the CDR3 gives the full variable domain: DVKVTQSSRYLVKRTGEKVFLECVQDMDHENMFWYRQDPGLGLRLIYFSYDVKMKEKGDIPEGYSVSREKKERFSLILESASTNQTSMYLCASSRGQGDTGELFFGEGSRLTVL.

This clone was counted only a few times. The V call is TRBV7-3, the J call TRBJ2-3; D remains ambiguous. V was cut by 6 bases and J by 0 bases, with 13 bases left in between. This CDR3 has 15 residues. Germline CDR1 is SGHTA and CDR2 is FQGTGA. CDR3 sequence (DNA): TGTGCCAGCAGGCTAACCCCCGCTAGCACAGATACGCAGTATTTT. This translates into CASRLTPASTDTQYF.

The chain combines TRBV5-1 with TRBJ1-4, with 7 bases aligning to TRBD1. CDR1 and CDR2 (germline): SGHRS, YFSETQ. J lost 3 bases, V lost 4 bases, and 6 bases had no gene match. The CDR3 totals 15 residues. Here the CDR3 reads CASSMRTGANEKLFF. The CDR3 DNA reads TGCGCCAGCAGCATGAGGACAGGTGCTAATGAAAAACTGTTTTTT.

In this sample, this clone turned up a few times. V usage is TRBV5-6 and J usage is TRBJ1-5; D is possibly TRBD1 (5 bases). V was cut by 4 bases and J by 5 bases, with 16 bases left in between. The CDR3 runs 15 residues. The germline V gene encodes CDR1 SGHDT and CDR2 YYEEEE. CDR3 in DNA: TGTGCCAGCAGCCTAACAGGAGTGGGCTATCAGCCCCAGCATTTT. Encoded protein: CASSLTGVGYQPQHF.

A few counts support this clone. The chain employs TRBV15 and TRBJ1-1; D is unresolved. The germline V gene has CDR1 LNHNV and CDR2 YYDKDF (reference sequence). Trimming stripped 0 bases from V and 5 bases from J, with 10 bases between. This CDR3 contains 14 residues. CDR3 in amino acids: CATSRDISGTEAFF. In DNA, the CDR3 is TGTGCCACCAGCAGAGATATAAGCGGGACTGAAGCTTTCTTT.

This clone has more than one count but fewer than ten. This chain links TRBV7-8 with TRBJ2-1, with D perhaps matching TRBD1 (5 bases). The germline CDR1 and CDR2 sequences are SGHVS and FQNEAQ. The V and J ends lost 5 bases and 4 bases respectively, with 6 bases between them. CDR3 length: 12 residues. The CDR3 region has the DNA TGTGCCAGCAGCCGACAGTACAATGAGCAGTTCTTC. Protein sequence: CASSRQYNEQFF.

The CDR3 here is CASSQGAQRDNEQFF. The CDR3 nucleotides read TGTGCCAGCTCACAGGGGGCGCAACGGGACAATGAGCAGTTCTTC. This chain uses TRBV28 with TRBJ2-1; 9 bases align to TRBD1. Germline-derived CDR1 and CDR2 are MDHEN and SYDVKM. With 8 bases clipped from V and 5 bases from J, the junction kept 10 bases outside the gene matches. This CDR3 has 15 residues.

This clone has more than one count but fewer than ten. This chain connects TRBV7-2 to TRBJ2-1, with 7 bases lining up with TRBD1. CDR1 and CDR2 (germline): SGHTA, FQGNSA. The length of the CDR3 is 12 residues. With 1 base clipped from V and 15 bases from J, the junction kept 6 bases outside the gene matches. The CDR3 is CASSLETDRWFF. DNA for the CDR3: TGTGCCAGCAGCTTAGAAACGGACAGGTGGTTCTTC.

This chain uses TRBV7-2 with TRBJ2-1, with D unclear. Germline V CDR1 and CDR2: SGHTA, FQGNSA. The CDR3 has 13 amino acids. V shed 6 bases and J shed 6 bases, with 12 bases lying between them. The CDR3 loop is CASSDPAGNEQFF. DNA for the CDR3: TGTGCCAGCAGTGACCCGGCAGGCAATGAGCAGTTCTTC.

V is TRBV6-4 and J is TRBJ1-1; D gene uncertain. Germline loops: CDR1 MRHNA, CDR2 SNTAGT. This CDR3 is built from 14 residues. Trimming took off 0 bases at V and 5 bases at J, with 10 bases between the two ends. The CDR3: CASSDSGSRTEAFF. The CDR3 bases are TGTGCCAGCAGTGACTCGGGTAGCCGGACTGAAGCTTTCTTT.